Listed below are T cell receptor beta chains from one sample, sequenced in a study of T cell responses to AZD1222 COVID-19 vaccine. Here immunoSEQ multiplex PCR was the method, and the copy in TCRdb shows in-frame clones only, minus some. Among 150,000 to 200,000 clones listed, about 90% were seen once. Sequencing used peripheral blood, obtained on day 0 of AZD1222 vaccination. These receptors came from an adult in good health. CDR3s include the opening cysteine and the closing phenylalanine or tryptophan. A D gene is named only where the DNA matches it firmly. Expanded clones are given a class, and other clones once, few, many or no size at all.

TRBV18,once,TRBJ1-4,TRBD1,TGTGCCAGCTCACGACAGGGTACTAATGAAAAACTGTTTTTT,CASSRQGTNEKLFF
TRBV5-8,NA,TRBJ1-2,NA,TGTGCCAGCAGCTTGGAAGCGGGCAACTATGGCTACACCTTC,CASSLEAGNYGYTF
TRBV6-5,NA,TRBJ2-7,TRBD1,TGTGCCAGCGGTCGGACAGGGACCTCCTACGAGCAGTACTTC,CASGRTGTSYEQYF
TRBV6-2/TRBV6-3,NA,TRBJ2-3,NA,TGTGCCAGCAGTTTAGCCCTCGCAGATACGCAGTATTTT,CASSLALADTQYF
TRBV29-1,NA,TRBJ2-7,TRBD1,TGCAGCGTTGAGGGGACAGGGGCCTACGAGCAGTACTTC,CSVEGTGAYEQYF
TRBV28,NA,TRBJ1-6,NA,TGTGCCAGCAGTTTAGCTGCTGGTGGGTTATCGAATTCACCCCTCCACTTT,CASSLAAGGLSNSPLHF
TRBV5-1,NA,TRBJ1-1,NA,TGCGCCAGCAGGTTCGACAGTTCGAACACTGAAGCTTTCTTT,CASRFDSSNTEAFF
TRBV20-1,once,TRBJ1-6,NA,TGCAGTGCTAGGATTGAGTCACCCCTCCACTTT,CSARIESPLHF
TRBV18,NA,TRBJ1-4,NA,TGTGCCAGCTCACGAGACGGGCGTCCTAATGAAAAACTGTTTTTT,CASSRDGRPNEKLFF
TRBV10-3,NA,TRBJ1-2,NA,TGTGCCACCCGTCGGGCGGACCTGGCTAACTATGGCTACACCTTC,CATRRADLANYGYTF
TRBV30,NA,TRBJ2-2,NA,TGTGCCTGGAGTGGCAAAGGGGCGCGTTGGACCGGGGAGCTGTTTTTT,CAWSGKGARWTGELFF
TRBV7-2,NA,TRBJ1-4,NA,TGTGCTAGCAGCCCCTACCTCTTAACAACTAATGAAAAACTGTTTTTT,CASSPYLLTTNEKLFF
TRBV9,NA,TRBJ2-3,NA,TGTGCCAGCAGCGTAGTACTGCCGGATAAGCAGTATTTT,CASSVVLPDKQYF
TRBV27,NA,TRBJ1-6,NA,TGTGCCAGCAGGAGACAGGTTGCAAATTCACCCCTCCACTTT,CASRRQVANSPLHF
TRBV30,NA,TRBJ1-5,NA,TGTGCCTACGATGTTAAGGGGAGCAATCAGCCCCAGCATTTT,CAYDVKGSNQPQHF
TRBV4-2,NA,TRBJ2-6,NA,TGTGCCAGCAGCCCCGATTCTGGTTCCGGGGCCAACGTCCTGACTTTC,CASSPDSGSGANVLTF
TRBV28,NA,TRBJ2-1,TRBD1,TGTGCCAGCAGCCCGATTCGGGACAGAAACTACAATGAGCAGTTCTTC,CASSPIRDRNYNEQFF
TRBV7-2,NA,TRBJ1-2,NA,TGTGCCAGCTCACCAAACAGGGAATTGCGTGGCTACACCTTC,CASSPNRELRGYTF
TRBV6-5,NA,TRBJ1-3,NA,TGTGCCAGCAGTTTCCAGACAGTCTCTGGAAACACCATATATTTT,CASSFQTVSGNTIYF
TRBV3-1/TRBV3-2,NA,TRBJ2-7,NA,TGTGCCAGCAGCCTGCGTCGCTACGAGCAGTACTTC,CASSLRRYEQYF
TRBV3-1/TRBV3-2,NA,TRBJ2-7,NA,TGTGCCAGCAGCCACTCAGACTACGAGCAGTACTTC,CASSHSDYEQYF
TRBV7-2,once,TRBJ2-7,NA,TGTGCCAGCAGCTTAGCTCCCGCAGGGCGCCCATACGAGCAGTACTTC,CASSLAPAGRPYEQYF
TRBV6-4,NA,TRBJ2-2,TRBD1,TGTGCCAGCAGTGGGGACAGGCCCGGGGAGCTGTTTTTT,CASSGDRPGELFF
TRBV4-2,NA,TRBJ2-2,TRBD2,TGTGCCAGCAGCCAAGAAGTTTCTAGCGGGGGGTTTCCCGGGGAGCTGTTTTTT,CASSQEVSSGGFPGELFF
TRBV28,NA,TRBJ2-1,NA,TGTGCCAGCAGTTTATGGGGGGGCGCCGACAATGAGCAGTTCTTC,CASSLWGGADNEQFF
TRBV5-6,NA,TRBJ1-1,NA,TGTGCCAGCACCCGGACGGGCTGGGGCACTGAAGCTTTCTTT,CASTRTGWGTEAFF
TRBV7-2,NA,TRBJ1-5,NA,TGTGCCAGCAGCACCGCGGGGACGGATAATCAGCCCCAGCATTTT,CASSTAGTDNQPQHF
TRBV2,NA,TRBJ1-2,NA,TGTGCCAGCAGTGAGGTCGAGATCCCCTATGGCTACACCTTC,CASSEVEIPYGYTF
TRBV2,NA,TRBJ1-2,NA,TGTGCCAGCAGTTCCCACCAGGGTAGAGGCGGCTACACCTTC,CASSSHQGRGGYTF
TRBV5-1,NA,TRBJ2-7,TRBD2,TGCGCCAGCAGCTTGGTTCCAGCGGGGACGTCCTACGAGCAGTACTTC,CASSLVPAGTSYEQYF
TRBV9,NA,TRBJ2-3,NA,TGTGCCAGCAGCGCAAATTTGGATACGCAGTATTTT,CASSANLDTQYF
TRBV6-2/TRBV6-3,NA,TRBJ2-2,NA,TGTGCCAGCAGTTGGCCCGGGGAGCTGTTTTTT,CASSWPGELFF
TRBV5-1,NA,TRBJ2-7,NA,TGCGCCAGCAGCTTTGGGGGCCAATCCTACGAGCAGTACTTC,CASSFGGQSYEQYF
TRBV25-1,NA,TRBJ1-6,NA,TGTGCCAGCAGAGGGGCTGTGGCGGGGGGTTCACCCCTCCACTTT,CASRGAVAGGSPLHF
TRBV5-1,NA,TRBJ2-7,TRBD1,TGCGCCAGCAGCTTAACCCTAGGACAGGCCTACGAGCAGTACTTC,CASSLTLGQAYEQYF
TRBV6-5,NA,TRBJ2-7,TRBD1,TGTGCCAGCATCACGACGCGACAGGGGGACGAGCAGTACTTC,CASITTRQGDEQYF
TRBV18,NA,TRBJ2-2,NA,TGTGCCAGCTCACGGGGCACTCAAACCGGGGAGCTGTTTTTT,CASSRGTQTGELFF
TRBV7-2,NA,TRBJ2-7,TRBD1,TGTGCCAGCAGCACTGGACAGGGCGCCTTCTACGAGCAGTACTTC,CASSTGQGAFYEQYF
TRBV5-6,NA,TRBJ1-1,NA,TGTGCCAGCAGCTTGGCCGGGGAGAATAGGGCCACTGAAGCTTTCTTT,CASSLAGENRATEAFF
TRBV3-1/TRBV3-2,NA,TRBJ2-7,TRBD2,TGTGCCAGCAGCCACAGCGGGACCTACGAGCAGTACTTC,CASSHSGTYEQYF
TRBV5-1,NA,TRBJ2-3,NA,TGCGCCAGCAGTCGCGACTCATTCGATACGCAGTATTTT,CASSRDSFDTQYF
TRBV5-5,NA,TRBJ2-7,TRBD1,TGTGCCAGCGAAACAGGGGGCCTGGACGAGCAGTACTTC,CASETGGLDEQYF
TRBV19,few,TRBJ1-1,TRBD1,TGTGCCAGTGGGACAGAAAACACTGAAGCTTTCTTT,CASGTENTEAFF
TRBV7-2,NA,TRBJ1-3,NA,TGTGCCAGCAGCCCTAATTACAGCTCTGGAAACACCATATATTTT,CASSPNYSSGNTIYF
TRBV9,NA,TRBJ1-6,NA,TGTGCCAGCAGCCCAGGGTTGTGGCCACCCCTCCACTTT,CASSPGLWPPLHF
TRBV15,NA,TRBJ1-6,TRBD1,TGTGCCACCAGCCTCGAGACAGGGAGTTTTTCACCCCTCCACTTT,CATSLETGSFSPLHF
TRBV7-9,NA,TRBJ1-6,NA,TGTGCCAGCAGCTTAGAAGGGGTTTATTCACCCCTCCACTTT,CASSLEGVYSPLHF
TRBV7-9,NA,TRBJ2-5,TRBD1,TGTGCCAGCAGCTTTAACAGGGGGCAAGAGACCCAGTACTTC,CASSFNRGQETQYF
TRBV28,once,TRBJ1-6,TRBD1,TGTGCCAGCAGTTTCCTAAGCAGGGGGCGAGGCAGTTCACCCCTCCACTTT,CASSFLSRGRGSSPLHF
TRBV5-6,NA,TRBJ2-3,TRBD2,TGTGCCAGCAGCTTGGCCTTAGCGGGGGGAGTCACAGATACGCAGTATTTT,CASSLALAGGVTDTQYF
TRBV6-5,NA,TRBJ1-2,TRBD1,TGTGCCAGCGGAGACAGACAGGGTCTTAACTATGGCTACACCTTC,CASGDRQGLNYGYTF
TRBV7-2,NA,TRBJ1-1,NA,TGTGCCAGCAGCACAAACAGGGCAGCCATCCGATTT,CASSTNRAAIRF